These 22 T cell receptor beta chains originate from one sample sequenced in a study of blood T cell repertoires in COVID-19. Data came from immunoSEQ multiplex PCR; TCRdb stores just in-frame clones and leaves some out. The top ten hold 4.7% of the sample, which has 200,000 to 300,000 clones, 75% to 85% seen once. Source material: peripheral blood. All receptors derive from a woman in her sixties or seventies with acute or convalescent COVID-19.

The chain carries TRBV7-8 and TRBJ1-5; 12 nucleotides agree with TRBD1. With V trimmed by 4 bases and J by 2 bases, 9 bases remained unmatched. This CDR3 comprises 18 residues. The germline gives CDR1 SGHVS, CDR2 FQNEAQ. The CDR3 here is CASSSGTGGEYGNQPQHF. CDR3 nucleotides: TGTGCCAGCAGCTCGGGGACAGGGGGCGAATACGGCAATCAGCCCCAGCATTTT.

The chain couples TRBV29-1 to TRBJ2-6; 9 bases align to TRBD2. The CDR3 is made up of 16 amino acids. Trimming at V came to 4 bases and at J to 0 bases, leaving 4 bases not matched to a gene. Germline CDR1 reads SQVTM; CDR2 reads ANQGSEA. The CDR3 DNA reads TGCAGCGTTGCGGGACTAGCCGACTCTGGGGCCAACGTCCTGACTTTC. Translated: CSVAGLADSGANVLTF.

The chain employs TRBV7-9 and TRBJ1-4, with D unclear. V lost 0 bases to trimming and J lost 6 bases, with 11 bases between them. This CDR3 region has 15 residues. CDR1 and CDR2 from the germline V gene are SEHNR and FQNEAQ (reference sequence). In nucleotides, the CDR3 is TGTGCCAGCAGCTTAGCGGGAAGGCGGGATGAAAAACTGTTTTTT. Its translation: CASSLAGRRDEKLFF.

The gene calls are TRBV18 and TRBJ1-5, with unresolved D. Germline-derived CDR1 and CDR2 are KGHSH and LQKENI. CDR3 size: 13 residues. V lost 3 bases and J lost 4, with 7 bases in between. The CDR3 spells CASSPELNQPQHF. The CDR3 coding sequence is TGTGCCAGCTCACCGGAGCTAAATCAGCCCCAGCATTTT.

In its sample, this clone was seen once. The chain joins TRBV19 to TRBJ1-2; TRBD1 might be the D (6 bases). This CDR3 has 12 amino acids. V lost 6 bases and J lost 7, with 12 bases in between. Germline V gene lookup returns CDR1 LNHDA and CDR2 SQIVND (reference sequence). In nucleotides, the CDR3 is TGTGCCAGTAGAAGGGGGGGAGGTGGCTACACCTTC. Translating it yields CASRRGGGGYTF.

The rearrangement joins TRBV7-2 to TRBJ1-3; 7 bases match TRBD1. The CDR3 totals 14 residues. Per the germline V gene, CDR1 is SGHTA and CDR2 is FQGNSA. V trimming: 5 bases; J trimming: 8 bases; junction bases outside the gene matches: 9. Here the CDR3 reads CASSVWDSRDTIYF. The CDR3 DNA follows: TGTGCCAGCAGCGTCTGGGACAGTAGGGACACCATATATTTT.

The J gene is TRBJ1-6, the V gene TRBV5-1, with D perhaps TRBD1 (6 bases). The V end lost 1 base, the J end lost 6 bases, and 14 bases lay between the germline ends. This CDR3 has 16 amino acids. The germline CDR1 and CDR2 sequences are SGHRS and YFSETQ. CDR3 DNA sequence: TGCGCCAGCAGCTTGCAGGGCGGGGGGCGTAATTCACCCCTCCACTTT. Amino acids: CASSLQGGGRNSPLHF.

The chain has TRBV2 and TRBJ1-2; TRBD1 matches 7 bases. The V and J ends lost 6 bases and 4 bases, in that order; junction bases with no gene match: 5. Germline CDR1 is SNHLY and CDR2 is FYNNEI. The CDR3 is 13 amino acids. The CDR3 region has the DNA TGTGCCAGCAGGGGGGACAGAACCTATGGCTACACCTTC. It specifies CASRGDRTYGYTF.

This clone is a singleton in its sample. The chain recombines TRBV5-6 with TRBJ2-5; 8 bases match TRBD1. The germline CDR1 and CDR2 sequences are SGHDT and YYEEEE. The V segment lost 0 bases and the J segment 1 base; nucleotides outside the gene matches: 2. This CDR3 region has 15 residues. CDR3 residues: CASSLGQGIQETQYF. The DNA for the CDR3 is TGTGCCAGCAGCTTGGGACAGGGGATCCAAGAGACCCAGTACTTC.

The chain has TRBV2 and TRBJ2-7; D might be TRBD1 (5 bases). The CDR3 extends over 13 amino acids. V was clipped by 5 bases and J by 2 bases, with 10 bases between them. Per germline, CDR1 SNHLY and CDR2 FYNNEI. The CDR3 is CASSYDSTYEQYF. The CDR3 DNA reads TGTGCCAGCAGTTACGACAGTACCTACGAGCAGTACTTC.

The gene calls are TRBV9 and TRBJ2-5, with D tentatively TRBD1 (6 bases). Germline CDR1 and CDR2: SGDLS and YYNGEE. The CDR3 is made up of 14 amino acids. Trimming removed 2 bases from V and 0 bases from J, with 8 bases in between. CDR3 coding DNA: TGTGCCAGCAGCGTTACAGGGTACCAAGAGACCCAGTACTTC. It translates to CASSVTGYQETQYF.

The V gene is TRBV5-6, the J gene TRBJ2-5; 12 bases are a match to TRBD2. The J segment lost 2 bases and the V segment lost 3 bases, leaving 5 bases of the junction unmatched. The CDR3 loop spans 16 amino acids. The germline V gene has CDR1 SGHDT and CDR2 YYEEEE. CDR3 protein: CASSYTSGGTQETQYF. CDR3 nucleotide sequence: TGTGCCAGCAGCTATACTAGCGGGGGGACACAAGAGACCCAGTACTTC.

Concerning this clone: A read error is possible here, since a much larger clone lies one base away. This specimen includes other DNA sequences encoding the same CDR3. The chain has TRBV4-2 and TRBJ2-7, with 11 bases lining up with TRBD2. CDR1 and CDR2 from the germline V gene are LGHNA and YNFKEQ. V shed 4 bases, J shed 0 bases, and the junction held 5 bases outside the gene matches. This CDR3 contains 16 residues. The CDR3 sequence is CASSRVLAGDSYEQYF. CDR3 coding DNA: TGTGCCAGCAGCCGCGTACTAGCGGGGGACTCCTACGAGCAGTACTTC.

The V gene is TRBV5-1, the J gene TRBJ1-4, with 7 bases fitting TRBD1. Germline V gene data show CDR1 as SGHRS and CDR2 as YFSETQ. This CDR3 spans 15 amino acids. After removal of 4 bases from V and 8 bases from J, the junction contained 11 bases not matched to a gene. CDR3 protein: CASSLGPDRDEKLFF. The CDR3 nucleotides are TGCGCCAGCAGCCTGGGGCCCGACAGGGACGAAAAACTGTTTTTT.

The chain has TRBV6-5 and TRBJ1-1, with D perhaps TRBD1 (5 bases). The germline CDR1 and CDR2 sequences are MNHEY and SVGAGI. V was cut by 7 bases and J by 0 bases, with 15 bases left in between. The CDR3 extends over 15 amino acids. The CDR3 coding sequence is TGTGCCAGCACACCCGGGGACTATGTGAACACTGAAGCTTTCTTT. Protein: CASTPGDYVNTEAFF.

This clone turned up a few times. This sequence joins TRBV11-2 and TRBJ2-7; tentatively, D is TRBD1 (6 bases). CDR1 and CDR2 from the germline V gene are SGHAT and FQNNGV. V was cut by 3 bases and J by 2 bases, with 11 bases left in between. This CDR3 contains 14 residues. This CDR3 reads CASSFGQPPYEQYF. The CDR3 nucleotides read TGTGCCAGCAGCTTCGGACAGCCCCCCTACGAGCAGTACTTC. Variable domain in full (rest from reference TRBV11-2 and TRBJ2-7): EAGVAQSPRYKIIEKRQSVAFWCNPISGHATLYWYQQILGQGPKLLIQFQNNGVVDDSQLPKDRFSAERLKGVDSTLKIQPAKLEDSAVYLCASSFGQPPYEQYFGPGTRLTVT.

The V call is TRBV19, the J call TRBJ2-3, with D maybe TRBD1 (6 bases). This CDR3 comprises 16 residues. Trimming took off 7 bases at V and 6 bases at J, with 23 bases between the two ends. Germline V gene lookup returns CDR1 LNHDA and CDR2 SQIVND (reference sequence). Here the CDR3 DNA reads TGTGCCAGTACGAACAGAGGGGGTTCGGGGTCGGATACGCAGTATTTT. Translation gives CASTNRGGSGSDTQYF.

This clone was recorded once. The chain couples TRBV3-1 (or the pseudogene TRBV3-2) to TRBJ1-5; D gene ambiguous. Germline CDR1 LGHDT, CDR2 YNNKEL (reference sequence). The V end was cut by 5 bases, the J end by 4 bases, with 12 bases between. This CDR3 has 14 amino acids. CDR3 loop: CASSLGRENQPQHF. The CDR3 DNA sequence: TGTGCCAGCAGCTTAGGAAGGGAGAATCAGCCCCAGCATTTT.

This clone has more than one count but fewer than ten. At the DNA level, this CDR3 is encoded by other sequences in the same sample as well. The chain employs TRBV27 and TRBJ1-2; 10 bases align to TRBD1. The CDR3 is 13 residues long. V gave up 4 bases and J gave up 6 bases; unmatched junction bases: 2. The V gene's germline CDR1 is MNHEY and CDR2 SMNVEV (reference sequence). The CDR3 protein is CASSSGTGDGYTF. In DNA, the CDR3 is TGTGCCAGCAGTTCAGGGACAGGGGATGGCTACACCTTC.

Remarks on this clone: This sample also contains other DNA sequences that code for the same CDR3. CDR3 sequence (DNA): TGCAGTGCTAGGAGCTATGGCTACACCTTC. Encoded protein: CSARSYGYTF. The chain couples TRBV20-1 to TRBJ1-2; D remains ambiguous. The CDR3 has 10 residues. The germline V gene has CDR1 DFQATT and CDR2 SNEGSKA (reference sequence). V lost 3 bases to trimming and J lost 4 bases, with 3 bases between them.

The chain combines TRBV9 with TRBJ1-5; tentative D call: TRBD1 (5 bases). Trimming stripped 2 bases from V and 3 bases from J, with 12 bases between. The CDR3 extends over 15 amino acids. Germline V gene data show CDR1 as SGDLS and CDR2 as YYNGEE. Here the CDR3 DNA reads TGTGCCAGCAGCGTTTCGGGCAGGGACAATCAGCCCCAGCATTTT. Its translation: CASSVSGRDNQPQHF.

This clone was counted only a few times. The chain combines TRBV9 with TRBJ2-2; 9 bases line up with TRBD1. The CDR3 runs 15 residues. Trimming removed 2 bases from V and 4 bases from J; junction bases left unmatched: 3. Germline CDR1 and CDR2: SGDLS and YYNGEE. The CDR3 here is CASSVGQGATGELFF. The CDR3 coding sequence is TGTGCCAGCAGCGTGGGACAGGGAGCCACCGGGGAGCTGTTTTTT.